This note documents a single T cell receptor beta chain sequence. Its cognate antigen is unknown. Repertoires were generated with immunoSEQ multiplex PCR, while TCRdb's copy carries only in-frame clones and drops some. This sample has about 1.4 million clones; roughly 95% occur once, and the top ten carry roughly 1.2%. This specimen belongs to a study of shared clonotypes between healthy human individuals. The overall study: Serving as donors were two women and a few men, whose ages spanned 18 to 49. Each donor had three CD4 naive, three CD4 memory, two CD8 naive and one CD8 memory plate.

Study results and caveats: Rarefaction revealed incomplete sorted-subset sequencing despite large depth. Genetic and exposure-history diversity was limited by the small donor number.

The CDR3 spans 15 residues. CDR1 and CDR2 from the germline V gene are SGHAT and FQNNGV. V shed 1 base and J 7 bases; nucleotides not matched to a gene: 9. The chain is built from TRBV11-2 and TRBJ2-7; 8 nucleotides line up with TRBD1. Specimen: naive CD4+ T cells sorted from blood. Subset described: CD45RA+ positively selected. The source is a man under 40 in good health. The DNA for the CDR3 is TGTGCCAGCAGCTTAGGGGCAGGGGGCTTTGGAGAGCAGTACTTC. Amino acid sequence: CASSLGAGGFGEQYF.